The text below deals with one T cell receptor (beta chain). V trimming: 0 bases; J trimming: 10 bases; junction bases outside the gene matches: 5. The length of the CDR3 is 15 residues. Germline CDR1 reads SGDLS; CDR2 reads YYNGEE. The data originate from a study of cytomegalovirus exposure and HLA in healthy donors. 13 Jbeta primers and 60 Vbeta primers were used for the PCR. TCRdb keeps only in-frame clones here, not all; method: immunoSEQ multiplex PCR. The table shows under 130,000 clones, with around 15% occurring only once. This chain connects TRBV9 to TRBJ2-1; 12 bases agree with TRBD2. The source is a female donor in good health and CMV-seronegative. The specimen sequenced was PBMCs. The CDR3 DNA reads TGTGCCAGCAGCGTAGCTAGCGGGAGGGGAACAGAGCAGTTCTTC. The encoded protein is CASSVASGRGTEQFF.